This T cell receptor (beta chain) was found in a study of blood T cell repertoires in COVID-19. In the study overall: From T cells, B-cell-depleted T cells, or PBMCs came the material, which was cDNA or gDNA.

Cohorts were assigned according to the clinical history that participants reported. This CDR3 region has 17 residues. V lost 1 base, J lost 2 bases, and 16 bases lay in between. Germline CDR1 and CDR2: SGHRS and YFSETQ. Per the original data handling: From reference gene primer amplification, estimates of nucleated cell counts were derived. The method was immunoSEQ multiplex PCR; TCRdb's version includes in-frame clones alone and lacks a portion of them. D and trimming come from the DNA, and the V and J calls and clone size come from that table. The data contain about 170,000 clones, around 80% of them singletons.

The chain has TRBV5-1 and TRBJ1-3; weak D call: TRBD1 (6 bases). This clonotype was obtained from a man in his fifties or sixties who had recovered from COVID-19. Sequences were obtained from PBMCs or T cells enriched from blood (not recorded which). The CDR3 sequence is CASSLMGADSPGNTIYF. The CDR3, as DNA: TGCGCCAGCAGCTTGATGGGGGCCGATTCACCTGGAAACACCATATATTTT.